Listed below are T cell receptor beta chains from one sample, sequenced in a study of CD8 T cells in Susac syndrome. From the immunoSEQ multiplex PCR reads, TCRdb called clonotypes with MiXCR, one entry per CDR3 protein. Among a few hundred thousand distinct CDR3 sequences, 92% were seen once, and the ten largest hold over 0.065%. Material: CD4+ T cells from PBMCs. The receptors come from a human donor with multiple sclerosis. Both conserved end residues are part of each CDR3. D genes are given only for firm matches. Some rows mark clone size as missing; the rest say once, few, many or name a class of expanded clone.

V gene	clone size	D gene	J gene	CDR3 protein
TRBV24-1	-	TRBD1	TRBJ2-5	CATSDLRTGGETQYF
TRBV5-1	-	-	TRBJ1-1	CASSLSGDNTEAFF
TRBV7-9	-	-	TRBJ1-1	CASSKEGRNTEAFF
TRBV10-3	-	-	TRBJ2-2	CAIRTGANTGELFF
TRBV7-3	-	TRBD2	TRBJ2-6	CASSSVLASGANVLTF
TRBV11-1	-	-	TRBJ2-3	CASSLARAGADTQYF
TRBV7-8	-	-	TRBJ2-3	CASSPHTSTDTQYF
TRBV7-2	-	TRBD2	TRBJ2-5	CASSLHSGAQETQYF
TRBV7-9	-	TRBD1	TRBJ1-6	CASSPPGQGADSPLHF
TRBV2	-	TRBD2	TRBJ2-5	CASRTSRWQETQYF
TRBV5-1	-	-	TRBJ1-1	CASSGTGHTEAFF
TRBV5-1	-	-	TRBJ2-7	CASSLDLSQQYF
TRBV16	-	-	TRBJ1-2	CASSPPTLITGYTF
TRBV27	-	-	TRBJ1-2	CASSFRGGGYTF
TRBV20-1	-	TRBD2	TRBJ2-5	CSATRLAGEQETQYF
TRBV12-1	-	-	TRBJ1-1	CASSFEPDRRDSVEAFF
TRBV3-1	-	-	TRBJ1-3	CAKTGPSGNTIYF
TRBV20-1	-	TRBD2	TRBJ2-1	CSARDRRGSSYNEQFF
TRBV7-2	-	TRBD1	TRBJ1-5	CASSSREQGAWQPQHF
TRBV7-9	-	TRBD2	TRBJ2-1	CASSLERGGRDEQFF
TRBV28	-	-	TRBJ1-1	CASSDPGTFQNTEAFF
TRBV7-9	few	TRBD1	TRBJ1-2	CASSLRQGVGYTF
TRBV7-2	-	TRBD2	TRBJ2-1	CASSLDGTNQFF
TRBV4-2	-	-	TRBJ1-2	CASSQDRANYGYTF
TRBV11-3	-	TRBD1	TRBJ1-6	CASSTVDRGNSPLHF
TRBV18	once	-	TRBJ1-1	CASSLGWDMNTEAFF
TRBV3-1	-	-	TRBJ1-2	CASSQNRDHGYTF
TRBV7-2	-	-	TRBJ2-5	CASSLDVRAVSGETQYF
TRBV4-1	-	-	TRBJ1-2	CASSQQGPSYLPYGYTF
TRBV6-5	-	-	TRBJ1-6	CASSLRGGNSPLHF
TRBV11-3	once	-	TRBJ2-5	CASREHLQAETQYF
TRBV19	-	TRBD1	TRBJ1-5	CASSLQGGSPQHF
TRBV21-1	once	-	TRBJ2-1	CASPEKGTSGKFMRSYNEQFF
TRBV5-1	-	-	TRBJ1-1	CASRFSRDTEAFF
TRBV5-1	-	TRBD1	TRBJ2-2	CASSPRQGWELFF
TRBV7-2	once	-	TRBJ2-7	CASSYGAGPYEQYF
TRBV3-1	-	-	TRBJ2-6	CASSQERGPGGANVLTF
TRBV20-1	-	-	TRBJ1-6	CSARGVSYNSPLHF
TRBV7-9	-	TRBD2	TRBJ2-1	CASSLAGLADYNEQFF
TRBV11-1	-	-	TRBJ2-7	CASSLDGLSEQYF
TRBV5-6	-	-	TRBJ2-1	CASSFGTGALYNEQFF
TRBV3-1	-	-	TRBJ2-3	CASSRPSTDTQYF
TRBV5-1	-	TRBD1	TRBJ1-1	CASSPGTVNTEAFF
TRBV12-3/TRBV12-4	-	TRBD2	TRBJ2-1	CASSSRTSLTEQFF
TRBV6-5	-	TRBD1	TRBJ1-2	CASSYTRPRQGGAYGYTF
TRBV28	-	TRBD2	TRBJ2-3	CASRHAGGASDTQYF
TRBV6-1	-	TRBD2	TRBJ2-1	CASSPPGGAGGKGGNEQFF
TRBV9	-	TRBD2	TRBJ2-5	CASSVVGGRGETQYF
TRBV14	-	-	TRBJ2-2	CASSQRAANTGELFF
TRBV27	-	-	TRBJ2-3	CASTTDRLSTDTQYF
TRBV28	-	-	TRBJ2-7	CASSRDHNGEQYF
TRBV5-1	-	-	TRBJ2-2	CASSLSAQRTTGELFF
TRBV28	once	TRBD2	TRBJ2-1	CASSPSGRDNEQFF
TRBV4-2	-	-	TRBJ2-1	CASSQDYLGEQFF
TRBV7-9	few	-	TRBJ2-7	CASSLGEKAYEQYF
TRBV7-9	-	-	TRBJ2-1	CASSFGLLFNEQFF
TRBV7-9	-	TRBD1	TRBJ1-2	CASTPDRDNYGYTF
TRBV29-1	-	-	TRBJ2-5	CSVDVQETQYF
TRBV7-2	-	-	TRBJ2-5	CASNYEGGLQETQYF